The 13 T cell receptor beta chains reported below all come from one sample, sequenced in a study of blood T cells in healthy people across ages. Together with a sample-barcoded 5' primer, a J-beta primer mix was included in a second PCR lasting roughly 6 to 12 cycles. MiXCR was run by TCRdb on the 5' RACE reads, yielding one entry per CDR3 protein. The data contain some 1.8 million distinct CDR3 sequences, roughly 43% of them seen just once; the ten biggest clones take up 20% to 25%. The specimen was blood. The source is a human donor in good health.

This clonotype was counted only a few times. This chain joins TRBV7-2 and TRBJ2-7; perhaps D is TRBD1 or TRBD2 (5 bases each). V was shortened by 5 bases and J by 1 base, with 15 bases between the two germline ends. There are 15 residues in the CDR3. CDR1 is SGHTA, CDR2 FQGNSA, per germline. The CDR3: CASSRRVTGSYEQYF. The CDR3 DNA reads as TGTGCCAGCAGCCGCAGGGTTACGGGGTCCTACGAGCAGTACTTC.

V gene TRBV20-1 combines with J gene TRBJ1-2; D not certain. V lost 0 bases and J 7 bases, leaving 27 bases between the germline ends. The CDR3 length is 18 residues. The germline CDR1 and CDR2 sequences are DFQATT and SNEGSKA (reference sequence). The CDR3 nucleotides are TGCAGTGCTAGAGATTTGTCCGGGGAAATCAAAGTCCCTCGTGGCTACACCTTC. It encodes CSARDLSGEIKVPRGYTF.

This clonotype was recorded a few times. CDR3 sequence (DNA): TGTGCCAGCAGTTTTACCCCGGGACGACGGGCCAACGTCCTGACTTTC. It yields the protein CASSFTPGRRANVLTF. The V and J genes are TRBV12-3 or TRBV12-4 and TRBJ2-6, with D perhaps being TRBD1 or TRBD2 (5 bases each). Trimming shortened V by 3 bases and J by 5 bases, and 14 bases separated the two germline ends. This CDR3 region has 16 residues.

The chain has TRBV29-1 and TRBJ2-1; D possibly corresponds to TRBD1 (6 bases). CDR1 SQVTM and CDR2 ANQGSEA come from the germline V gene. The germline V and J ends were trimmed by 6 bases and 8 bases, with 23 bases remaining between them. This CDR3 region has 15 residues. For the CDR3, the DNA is TGCAGCGTGCAATCCGGGACACCTTCTTACGATGAGCAGTTCTTC. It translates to CSVQSGTPSYDEQFF.

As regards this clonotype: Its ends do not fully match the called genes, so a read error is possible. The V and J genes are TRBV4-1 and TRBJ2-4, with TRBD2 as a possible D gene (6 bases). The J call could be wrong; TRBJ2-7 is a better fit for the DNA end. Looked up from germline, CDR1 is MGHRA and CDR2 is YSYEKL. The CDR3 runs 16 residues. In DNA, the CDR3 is TGCGCCAGCAGCCTTGGTGAGGGACTCACCTCCTTCGAGCAGTACTTC. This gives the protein CASSLGEGLTSFEQYF.

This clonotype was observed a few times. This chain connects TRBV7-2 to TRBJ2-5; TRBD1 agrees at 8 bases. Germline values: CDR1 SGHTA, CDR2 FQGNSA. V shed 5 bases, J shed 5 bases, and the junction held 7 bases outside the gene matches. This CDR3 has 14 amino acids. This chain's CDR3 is CASSKGDRRETQYF. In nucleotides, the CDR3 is TGTGCCAGCAGCAAAGGGGACAGGCGGGAGACCCAGTACTTC.

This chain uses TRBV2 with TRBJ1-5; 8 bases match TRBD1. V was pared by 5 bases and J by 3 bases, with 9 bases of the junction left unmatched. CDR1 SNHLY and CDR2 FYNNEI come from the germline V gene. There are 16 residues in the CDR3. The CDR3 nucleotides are TGTGCCAGCAGTCATCAGGGGGCCAAGCTCAATCAGCCCCAGCATTTT. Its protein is CASSHQGAKLNQPQHF.

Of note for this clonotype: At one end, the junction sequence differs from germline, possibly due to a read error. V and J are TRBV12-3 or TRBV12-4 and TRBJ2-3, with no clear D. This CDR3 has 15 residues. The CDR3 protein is CASSYPGSNTDTEYF. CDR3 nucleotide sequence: TGTGCCAGCAGCTACCCAGGATCGAACACAGATACGGAGTATTTT.

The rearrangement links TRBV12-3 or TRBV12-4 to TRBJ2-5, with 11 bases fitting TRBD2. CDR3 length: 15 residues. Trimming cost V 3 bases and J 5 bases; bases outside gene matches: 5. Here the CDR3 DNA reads TGTGCCAGCAGTTTCCCTAGCGGGGGGTCGGAGACCCAGTACTTC. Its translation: CASSFPSGGSETQYF.

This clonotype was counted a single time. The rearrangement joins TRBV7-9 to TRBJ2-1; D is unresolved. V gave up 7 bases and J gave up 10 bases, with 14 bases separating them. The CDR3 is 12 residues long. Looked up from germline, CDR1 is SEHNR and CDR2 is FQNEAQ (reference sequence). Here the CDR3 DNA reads TGTGCCAGCAACCTAGAAACCTACGAGCAGTTCTTC. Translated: CASNLETYEQFF.

CDR3 sequence (DNA): TGTGCCAGCAGGGACATAGGTAGACACAATGAGCAGTTCTTC. It codes for CASRDIGRHNEQFF. The rearrangement joins TRBV12-3 or TRBV12-4 to TRBJ2-1; D may be TRBD1 (5 bases). The V end was cut by 6 bases, the J end by 5 bases, with 14 bases between. This CDR3 contains 14 residues.

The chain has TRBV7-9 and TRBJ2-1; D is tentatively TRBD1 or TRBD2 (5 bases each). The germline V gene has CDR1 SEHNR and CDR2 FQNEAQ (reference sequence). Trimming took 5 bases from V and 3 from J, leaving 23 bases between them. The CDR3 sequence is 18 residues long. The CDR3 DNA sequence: TGTGCCAGCAGCCTTGGACTGAAAGGGGTCCGTGTCTACAATGAGCAGTTCTTC. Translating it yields CASSLGLKGVRVYNEQFF.

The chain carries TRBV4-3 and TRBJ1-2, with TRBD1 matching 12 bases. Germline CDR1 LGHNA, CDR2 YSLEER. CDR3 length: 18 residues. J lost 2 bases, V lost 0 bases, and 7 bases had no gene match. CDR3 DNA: TGCGCCAGCAGCCAAGAAGGGGGGACAGGGGGCTGGAACTATGGCTACACCTTC. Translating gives CASSQEGGTGGWNYGYTF.